This TCR beta chain emerged from a study of control samples from healthy donors and cancer patients. Measured with immunoSEQ multiplex PCR; TCRdb has only the in-frame clones, and not every one. The sample yields 70,000 to 95,000 clones, approximately 90% seen once. This clone occurred once. This CDR3 spans 15 amino acids. Trimming took off 6 bases at V and 2 bases at J, with 15 bases between the two ends. The germline CDR1 and CDR2 sequences are MNHNY and SVGAGI (reference sequence). This TCR was sampled from a woman in her 30s in good health. Sequencing was done on a sample of blood. The rearrangement uses TRBV6-6 and TRBJ2-3; a possible D gene is TRBD2 (6 bases). CDR3: CASRGGDRSTDTQYF. CDR3 DNA: TGTGCCAGCAGGGGAGGAGATCGCTCCACAGATACGCAGTATTTT.